This T cell receptor (beta chain) was captured by sequencing in a study of blood T cell repertoires in COVID-19. This CDR3 has 14 amino acids. V shed 5 bases and J shed 10 bases, with 15 bases lying between them. Germline CDR1 and CDR2: LNHDA and SQIVND (reference sequence). Produced via immunoSEQ multiplex PCR; TCRdb's table is partial and in-frame only. The sample has 45,000 to 55,000 clones, roughly 89% seen once. Sample: peripheral blood. The receptor was isolated from an elderly woman with acute or convalescent COVID-19. The chain employs TRBV19 and TRBJ1-6, with D uncertain. CDR3 in DNA: TGTGCCAGTAGTCCCGGGCGGGGATCCTCACCCCTCCACTTT. Its protein is CASSPGRGSSPLHF.